In this sample, the clone carrying this T cell receptor (beta chain) turned up once. The antigen is unknown. TCRdb's copy holds only in-frame clones and misses some; the assay was immunoSEQ multiplex PCR. The repertoire holds tens of thousands of clones, with approximately 94% as singletons. This CDR3 has 15 amino acids. The germline V gene has CDR1 MNHEY and CDR2 SVGAGI. V lost 5 bases to trimming and J lost 7 bases; unmatched junction nucleotides: 9. This specimen belongs to a study of siplizumab effects on memory and regulatory T cells. General study findings and limits: A significant reduction in alloreactive sequences traceable to unstimulated CD4+ memory cells was produced by siplizumab. Naive T cells seemed more diverse than memory cells and seemed major alloresponse contributors.

The chain couples TRBV6-5 to TRBJ1-5; TRBD1 matches 9 bases. The source of this sequence is a human donor in good health. Specimen: CD8+ T cells sorted from blood. The DNA of the CDR3 is TGTGCCAGCAGTAATACAGGGGGCGCGGGCCAGCCCCAGCATTTT. This codes for CASSNTGGAGQPQHF.